This entry features one T cell receptor beta chain sequence. Its antigen remains unknown. The sample carries other DNA sequences with the same CDR3. The sample originates from a study of radiation and T cells in renal cell carcinoma. Study context: Nephrectomy followed 15 Gy stereotactic body radiation by 4 weeks.

As to time point: blood 2 weeks post-SBRT. Treatment noted: 15 Gy SBRT to primary tumor, nephrectomy 4 weeks later. Study findings and constraints: Pretreatment tumor biopsies were lacking, so baseline clonotypes are unknown.

Profiled with immunoSEQ multiplex PCR; TCRdb holds only in-frame clones, not every one. The top ten hold 1.5% to 2% of the sample, which has 120,000 or so clones, approximately 78% seen once. This sequence was found in a woman aged 55-69 years with renal cell carcinoma. The source material was blood, sampled from a patient whose treatment included radiotherapy and nephrectomy.

The CDR3 DNA reads TGTGCCAGCAGTTTAAGAGGCTCTGGAAACACCATATATTTT. This sequence encodes CASSLRGSGNTIYF. V gene TRBV28 combines with J gene TRBJ1-3, with no clear D. Trimming removed 2 bases from V and 0 bases from J, with 5 bases in between. Germline CDR1 is MDHEN and CDR2 is SYDVKM. This CDR3 spans 14 amino acids.